Presented here are 6 T cell receptor beta chains from one specimen sequenced in a study of cytomegalovirus exposure and HLA in healthy donors. The PCR ran on 60 Vbeta and 13 Jbeta primers. Measured with immunoSEQ multiplex PCR; TCRdb has only the in-frame clones, and not every one. The sample carries over 80,000 clones, roughly 74% recorded once. Sequenced material: PBMCs. The receptors come from a woman in her sixties or seventies in good health and CMV-seropositive.

V usage is TRBV27 and J usage is TRBJ1-5; D is unresolved. CDR1 and CDR2 (germline): MNHEY, SMNVEV (reference sequence). CDR3 length: 14 residues. Trimming pared 5 bases from V and 6 bases from J, leaving 14 bases between. The CDR3 loop reads CASSPRTGFQPQHF. The CDR3 bases are TGTGCCAGCAGTCCTCGGACGGGATTTCAGCCCCAGCATTTT.

The chain has TRBV5-1 and TRBJ1-4, with 8 bases fitting TRBD1. The CDR3 contains 15 residues. V was pared by 5 bases and J by 5 bases, with 8 bases of the junction left unmatched. The germline CDR1 and CDR2 sequences are SGHRS and YFSETQ. The CDR3 sequence is CASRSLQGGNEKLFF. CDR3 in DNA: TGCGCCAGCAGGTCCCTACAGGGGGGGAATGAAAAACTGTTTTTT.

The V call is TRBV6-6, the J call TRBJ1-1; D gene ambiguous. The V and J ends lost 7 bases and 4 bases respectively, with 4 bases between them. There are 10 residues in the CDR3. Germline CDR1 is MNHNY and CDR2 is SVGAGI (reference sequence). This CDR3 is CASTGTEAFF. The CDR3 DNA is TGTGCCAGCACCGGCACTGAAGCTTTCTTT.

The V call is TRBV19, the J call TRBJ2-2; 7 positions match TRBD1. The CDR3 is made up of 16 amino acids. In germline, CDR1 is LNHDA, CDR2 SQIVND (reference sequence). J lost 1 base, V lost 4 bases, and 6 bases had no gene match. The CDR3 loop is CASSNPGQQNTGELFF. In DNA form, the CDR3 reads TGTGCCAGTAGTAACCCGGGACAGCAGAACACCGGGGAGCTGTTTTTT.

J is TRBJ2-1 and V is TRBV5-6; the D gene is possibly TRBD2 (5 bases). Germline CDR1 SGHDT, CDR2 YYEEEE. V gave up 2 bases and J gave up 8 bases, with 23 bases separating them. CDR3 length: 17 residues. The CDR3 sequence is CASSFSGVRQGGDEQFF. The CDR3 region has the DNA TGTGCCAGCAGCTTTAGTGGGGTGCGACAAGGAGGAGATGAGCAGTTCTTC.

The J gene is TRBJ2-3, the V gene TRBV28; D might be TRBD2 (6 bases). The germline V gene encodes CDR1 MDHEN and CDR2 SYDVKM. The germline V and J ends were trimmed by 6 bases and 3 bases, with 13 bases remaining between them. This CDR3 region has 14 residues. The CDR3 loop reads CASSQRRGTDTQYF. In nucleotides, the CDR3 is TGTGCCAGCAGCCAAAGACGGGGGACAGATACGCAGTATTTT.